This entry describes one TCR beta chain. Adults between about 18 and 95 years of age took part from fewer than 30 US areas. It was within 2 weeks before study entry that exposed participants met a COVID-19 case. These data come from a study of blood T cell repertoires in COVID-19. Profiling relied on immunoSEQ multiplex PCR, and the TCRdb table lists in-frame clones only, not all of them. Found here are about 250,000 clones, 82% of them singletons; the top ten hold roughly 5.3%. The sequence was collected from a man aged 40-49 years who had been exposed to COVID-19. Sequences were obtained from PBMCs or T cells enriched from blood (not recorded which).

The CDR3 here is CASSPPDRQLETQYF. The CDR3 coding sequence is TGTGCCAGCAGTCCCCCGGACAGGCAATTAGAGACCCAGTACTTC. The gene calls are TRBV27 and TRBJ2-5; 7 bases are a match to TRBD1. Germline V CDR1 and CDR2: MNHEY, SMNVEV (reference sequence). After removal of 5 bases from V and 4 bases from J, the junction contained 10 bases not matched to a gene. The length of the CDR3 is 15 residues.